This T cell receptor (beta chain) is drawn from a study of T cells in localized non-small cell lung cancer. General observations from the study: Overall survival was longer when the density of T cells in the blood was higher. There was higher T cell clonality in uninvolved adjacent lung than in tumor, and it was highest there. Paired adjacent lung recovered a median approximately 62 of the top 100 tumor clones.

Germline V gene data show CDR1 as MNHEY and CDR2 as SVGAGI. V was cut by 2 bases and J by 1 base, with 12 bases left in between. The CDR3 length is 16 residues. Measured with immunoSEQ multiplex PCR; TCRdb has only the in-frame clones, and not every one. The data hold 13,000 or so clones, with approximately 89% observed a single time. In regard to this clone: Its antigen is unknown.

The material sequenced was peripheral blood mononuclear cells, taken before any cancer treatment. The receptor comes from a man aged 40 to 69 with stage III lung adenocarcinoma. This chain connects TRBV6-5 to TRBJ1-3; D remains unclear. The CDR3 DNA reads TGTGCCAGCAGTTACACCCCCCCCGGGTCTGGAAACACCATATATTTT. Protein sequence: CASSYTPPGSGNTIYF.